The clone carrying this T cell receptor beta chain occurred a few times. CDR3 size: 15 residues. Germline lookup yields CDR1 SGHVS and CDR2 FNYEAQ. V was clipped by 5 bases and J by 4 bases; unmatched bases: 9. Preparation of the bulk TCR libraries relied on previously described methods and listed TCR primers. A single record per CDR3 protein comes from TCRdb applying MiXCR to the PCR reads. This table has 460,000 or so distinct CDR3 sequences, 20% to 25% appearing once. The sorting of naive CD8 T cells used the CD8+CD4-CCR7+CD45RA+ phenotype. The data were taken from a study of molecular identifiers for immune sequencing clone quantification.

This sequence originates from a human donor in good health. Some libraries in this study had Jurkat cell RNA spiked in. The genes are TRBV7-6 and TRBJ2-7, with TRBD2 matching 9 bases. The sample taken for sequencing was naive CD8+ T cells from blood, with Jurkat cell RNA spiked in. Documented subset: FACS-sorted CD8+CD4-CCR7+CD45RA+ naive T cells. The CDR3 region is CASSPQIAGAYEQYF. In DNA form, the CDR3 reads TGTGCCAGCAGCCCCCAAATAGCGGGAGCGTACGAGCAGTACTTC.